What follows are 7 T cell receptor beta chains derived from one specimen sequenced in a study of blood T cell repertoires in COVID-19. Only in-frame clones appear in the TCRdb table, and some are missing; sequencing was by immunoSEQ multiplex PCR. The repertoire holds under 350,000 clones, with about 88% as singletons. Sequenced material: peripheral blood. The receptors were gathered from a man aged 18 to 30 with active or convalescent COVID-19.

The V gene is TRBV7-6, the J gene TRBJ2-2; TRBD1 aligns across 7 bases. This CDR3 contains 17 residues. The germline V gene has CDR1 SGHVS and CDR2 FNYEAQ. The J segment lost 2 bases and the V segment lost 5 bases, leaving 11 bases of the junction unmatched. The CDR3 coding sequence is TGTGCCAGCAGCCCCCGCCAGGGGACAGTCAACACCGGGGAGCTGTTTTTT. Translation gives CASSPRQGTVNTGELFF.

CDR3 amino acids: CASRRILGQFNQPQHF. CDR3 DNA: TGTGCCAGCAGAAGGATTCTTGGACAGTTCAATCAGCCCCAGCATTTT. This chain connects TRBV28 to TRBJ1-5; D is possibly TRBD1 (6 bases). There are 16 residues in the CDR3. V was shortened by 6 bases and J by 3 bases, with 18 bases between the two germline ends. Germline V gene sequence: CDR1 MDHEN, CDR2 SYDVKM.

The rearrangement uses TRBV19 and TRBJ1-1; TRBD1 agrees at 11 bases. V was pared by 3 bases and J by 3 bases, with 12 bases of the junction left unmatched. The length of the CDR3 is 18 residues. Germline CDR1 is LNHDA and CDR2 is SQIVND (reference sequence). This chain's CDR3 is CASSIIFRSDRGHTEAFF. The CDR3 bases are TGTGCCAGTAGTATCATCTTCCGCTCGGACAGGGGGCACACTGAAGCTTTCTTT.

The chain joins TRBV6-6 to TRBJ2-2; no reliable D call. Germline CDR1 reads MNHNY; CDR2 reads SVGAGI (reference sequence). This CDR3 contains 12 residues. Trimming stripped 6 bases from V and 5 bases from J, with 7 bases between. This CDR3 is CASRSVTGELFF. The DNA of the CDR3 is TGTGCCAGCAGGTCGGTTACCGGGGAGCTGTTTTTT.

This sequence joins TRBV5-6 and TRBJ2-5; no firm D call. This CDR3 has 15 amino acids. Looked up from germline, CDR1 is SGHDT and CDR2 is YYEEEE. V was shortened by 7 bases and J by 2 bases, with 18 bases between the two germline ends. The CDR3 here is CASSPLRQKQETQYF. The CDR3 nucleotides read TGTGCCAGCTCCCCCCTCAGACAAAAACAAGAGACCCAGTACTTC.

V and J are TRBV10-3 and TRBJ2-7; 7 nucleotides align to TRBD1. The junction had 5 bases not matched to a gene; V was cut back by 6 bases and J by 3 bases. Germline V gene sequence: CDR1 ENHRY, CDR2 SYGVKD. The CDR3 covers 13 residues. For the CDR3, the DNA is TGTGCCATCAGCTCGGGACAGTTCTACGAGCAGTACTTC. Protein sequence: CAISSGQFYEQYF.

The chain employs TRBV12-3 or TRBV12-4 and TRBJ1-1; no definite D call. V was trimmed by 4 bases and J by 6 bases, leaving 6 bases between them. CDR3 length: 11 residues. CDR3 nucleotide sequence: TGTGCCAGCAGTTCAACTTCTGAAGCTTTCTTT. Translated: CASSSTSEAFF.